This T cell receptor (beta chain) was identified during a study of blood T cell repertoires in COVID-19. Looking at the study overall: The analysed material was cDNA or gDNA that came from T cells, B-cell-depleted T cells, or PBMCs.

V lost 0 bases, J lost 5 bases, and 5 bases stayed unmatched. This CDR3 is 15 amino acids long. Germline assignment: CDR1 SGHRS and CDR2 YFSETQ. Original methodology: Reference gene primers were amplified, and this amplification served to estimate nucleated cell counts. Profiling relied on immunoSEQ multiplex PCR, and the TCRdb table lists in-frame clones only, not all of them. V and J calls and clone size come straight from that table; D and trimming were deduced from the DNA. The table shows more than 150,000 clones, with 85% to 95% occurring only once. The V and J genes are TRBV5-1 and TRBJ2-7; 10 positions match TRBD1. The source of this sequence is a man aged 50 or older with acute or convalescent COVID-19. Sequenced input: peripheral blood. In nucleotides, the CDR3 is TGCGCCAGCAGCTTGGGACAGGGGGCTTTCGACGAGCAGTACTTC. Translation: CASSLGQGAFDEQYF.